This entry lists 16 T cell receptor beta chains sequenced from one sample in a study of identical twins. MiXCR, applied by TCRdb to the 5' RACE reads, yields one record per CDR3 protein. The sample lists 400,000 to 500,000 distinct CDR3 sequences; roughly an eighth were seen once. The sample also formed part of further work on yellow fever vaccine responses in identical twins.

The sequencing sample was made of CD4+ T cells sorted from blood. These receptor sequences come from a woman under 30 in good health.

The chain links TRBV19 to TRBJ2-1; D unclear. CDR1 and CDR2 from the germline V gene are LNHDA and SQIVND (reference sequence). The CDR3 is made up of 12 amino acids. The V gene lost 5 bases and the J gene lost 5 bases, with 7 bases spanning the gap. CDR3 bases: TGTGCCAGTAGTGTCGCCGACAATGAGCAGTTCTTC. It is translated as CASSVADNEQFF. The entire variable domain, with the rest obtained from reference TRBV19 and TRBJ2-1, is as follows: DGGITQSPKYLFRKEGQNVTLSCEQNLNHDAMYWYRQDPGQGLRLIYYSQIVNDFQKGDIAEGYSVSREKKESFPLTVTSAQKNPTAFYLCASSVADNEQFFGPGTRLTVL.

The V call is TRBV28, the J call TRBJ2-4, with D hard to call. The germline V gene encodes CDR1 MDHEN and CDR2 SYDVKM. Deletions cut 6 bases from V and 7 bases from J, with 7 bases between. The CDR3 runs 11 residues. CDR3 in DNA: TGTGCCAGCAGGGCAGAGAACATTCAGTACTTC. Residues: CASRAENIQYF. The variable domain in full, with the rest retrieved from reference TRBV28 and TRBJ2-4, is DVKVTQSSRYLVKRTGEKVFLECVQDMDHENMFWYRQDPGLGLRLIYFSYDVKMKEKGDIPEGYSVSREKKERFSLILESASTNQTSMYLCASRAENIQYFGAGTRLSVL.

This clonotype was recorded a few times. The J gene is TRBJ1-4, the V gene TRBV20-1; the D gene is possibly TRBD1 (5 bases). The V end was cut by 2 bases, the J end by 0 bases, with 16 bases between. Germline CDR1 is DFQATT and CDR2 is SNEGSKA (reference sequence). This CDR3 is 17 amino acids long. CDR3 loop: CSARSTGQATTNEKLFF. Here the CDR3 DNA reads TGCAGTGCTAGATCTACAGGCCAGGCTACAACTAATGAAAAACTGTTTTTT.

The DNA of the CDR3 is TGCAGTGGGACAGGTAGCTACGAGCAGTACTTC. Its protein is CSGTGSYEQYF. The chain has TRBV20-1 and TRBJ2-7, with 7 bases matching TRBD1. This CDR3 region has 11 residues. Germline CDR1 reads DFQATT; CDR2 reads SNEGSKA (reference sequence). Unmatched junction bases numbered 3, after V lost 7 bases and J lost 3 bases.

This clonotype was seen a few times. The chain recombines TRBV7-2 with TRBJ2-2, with D maybe TRBD2 (6 bases). Germline V CDR1 and CDR2: SGHTA, FQGNSA. The CDR3 is 15 residues long. With 6 bases removed from V and 4 bases from J, the gap between germline ends came to 15 bases. The CDR3 here is CASRDRGLFTGELFF. The DNA of the CDR3 is TGTGCCAGCAGGGACCGGGGACTCTTCACCGGGGAGCTGTTTTTT.

In its sample, this clonotype was seen a few times. The genes are TRBV20-1 and TRBJ2-3, with D uncertain. V shed 6 bases and J shed 5 bases, with 6 bases lying between them. CDR3 size: 10 residues. The germline gives CDR1 DFQATT, CDR2 SNEGSKA (reference sequence). The CDR3 DNA follows: TGCAGTGCGATACAAGATACGCAGTATTTT. Encoded protein: CSAIQDTQYF.

The V gene is TRBV5-1, the J gene TRBJ2-7, with 10 nucleotides matching TRBD1. The CDR3 loop spans 16 amino acids. V was clipped by 3 bases and J by 4 bases; unmatched bases: 10. Germline CDR1 and CDR2: SGHRS and YFSETQ. CDR3 in amino acids: CASSYRPGQGMYEQYF. CDR3 in DNA: TGCGCCAGCAGCTACCGGCCGGGACAGGGGATGTACGAGCAGTACTTC.

Only a few counts were recorded for this clonotype. The chain has TRBV12-3 or TRBV12-4 and TRBJ2-7, with D tentatively TRBD2 (6 bases). Between the trimmed V and J ends, which lost 5 bases and 3 bases, there was a span of 17 bases. The CDR3 is 15 amino acids. The CDR3 DNA reads TGTGCCAGCAGTCAGTATACCCTAGCGAGCTACGAGCAGTACTTC. This codes for CASSQYTLASYEQYF.

This chain links TRBV7-3 with TRBJ2-2; TRBD2 matches 8 bases. CDR3 size: 13 residues. V gave up 3 bases and J gave up 7 bases; unmatched junction bases: 1. Per germline, CDR1 SGHTA and CDR2 FQGTGA. The CDR3 is CASSFGRGGELFF. Here the CDR3 DNA reads TGTGCCAGCAGCTTCGGGAGGGGCGGGGAGCTGTTTTTT.

The V gene is TRBV6-5, the J gene TRBJ2-7; maybe TRBD1 (6 bases). Germline-derived CDR1 and CDR2 are MNHEY and SVGAGI. CDR3 length: 11 residues. Deletions cut 5 bases from V and 7 bases from J, with 9 bases between. This CDR3 reads CASSQGREQYF. CDR3 nucleotide sequence: TGTGCCAGCAGTCAGGGGCGGGAGCAGTACTTC.

The chain uses TRBV6-6 and TRBJ2-5; no reliable D call. Germline loops: CDR1 MNHNY, CDR2 SVGAGI (reference sequence). The CDR3 length is 13 residues. V was trimmed by 3 bases and J by 2 bases, leaving 7 bases between them. The CDR3 sequence: CASSYALQETQYF. CDR3 nucleotides: TGTGCCAGCAGTTATGCCCTGCAAGAGACCCAGTACTTC.

The rearrangement uses TRBV7-9 and TRBJ1-4; the D gene is possibly TRBD1 (6 bases). Looked up from germline, CDR1 is SEHNR and CDR2 is FQNEAQ (reference sequence). V was pared by 4 bases and J by 5 bases, with 14 bases between. The CDR3 sequence is 15 residues long. This CDR3 is CASSYQGMVNEKLFF. Written as DNA, the CDR3 is TGTGCCAGCAGCTACCAGGGGATGGTGAATGAAAAACTGTTTTTT.

The sample holds many counts of this clonotype. The chain combines TRBV5-1 with TRBJ2-5; 15 nucleotides match TRBD2. Germline V gene data show CDR1 as SGHRS and CDR2 as YFSETQ. CDR3 length: 15 residues. The V segment lost 4 bases and the J segment 4 bases; nucleotides outside the gene matches: 2. As DNA, the CDR3 is TGCGCCAGCAGCGCGGGACTAGCGGGAGGAGAGACCCAGTACTTC. Its translation: CASSAGLAGGETQYF.

In its sample, this clonotype was seen many times. The chain recombines TRBV7-2 with TRBJ2-2; maybe TRBD1 (5 bases). Germline values: CDR1 SGHTA, CDR2 FQGNSA. The CDR3 covers 16 residues. Trimming took off 6 bases at V and 0 bases at J, with 14 bases between the two ends. CDR3: CASSSIQGSNTGELFF. The CDR3 nucleotides are TGTGCCAGCAGTTCTATCCAGGGATCGAACACCGGGGAGCTGTTTTTT.

CDR3 sequence: CASSGGTGAEYEQYF. The DNA for the CDR3 is TGCGCCAGCAGCGGCGGGACAGGGGCTGAGTACGAGCAGTACTTC. The rearrangement uses TRBV10-2 and TRBJ2-7, with 10 positions matching TRBD1. The V gene end was trimmed by 6 bases and the J gene end by 4 bases; junction bases not matched to a gene: 9. Germline V gene data show CDR1 as WSHSY and CDR2 as SAAADI. This CDR3 has 15 amino acids.

The gene calls are TRBV28 and TRBJ2-7, with D hard to call. The CDR3 consists of 15 residues. The ends were cut back, 5 bases at V and 3 bases at J, with 17 bases in the middle. Per the germline V gene, CDR1 is MDHEN and CDR2 is SYDVKM. In DNA form, the CDR3 reads TGTGCCAGCAGTCCCTTCGGACGGACCGTCTACGAGCAGTACTTC. It translates to CASSPFGRTVYEQYF. The variable domain in full, with the rest retrieved from reference TRBV28 and TRBJ2-7, is DVKVTQSSRYLVKRTGEKVFLECVQDMDHENMFWYRQDPGLGLRLIYFSYDVKMKEKGDIPEGYSVSREKKERFSLILESASTNQTSMYLCASSPFGRTVYEQYFGPGTRLTVT.